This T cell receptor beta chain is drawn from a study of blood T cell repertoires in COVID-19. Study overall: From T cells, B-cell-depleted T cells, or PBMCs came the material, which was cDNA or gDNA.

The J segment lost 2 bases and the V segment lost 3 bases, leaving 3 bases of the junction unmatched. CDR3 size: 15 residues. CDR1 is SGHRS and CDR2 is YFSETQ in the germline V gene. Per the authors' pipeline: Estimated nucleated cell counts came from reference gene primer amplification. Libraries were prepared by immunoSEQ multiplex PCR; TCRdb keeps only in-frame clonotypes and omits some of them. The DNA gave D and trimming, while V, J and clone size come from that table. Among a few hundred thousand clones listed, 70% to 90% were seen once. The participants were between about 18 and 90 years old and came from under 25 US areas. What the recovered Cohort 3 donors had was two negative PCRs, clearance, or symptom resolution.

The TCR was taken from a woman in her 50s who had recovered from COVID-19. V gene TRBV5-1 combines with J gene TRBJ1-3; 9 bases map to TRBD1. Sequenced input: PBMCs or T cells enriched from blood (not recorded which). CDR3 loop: CASSSGTGPGNTIYF. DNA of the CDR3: TGCGCCAGCAGCTCGGGGACAGGGCCTGGAAACACCATATATTTT.